The table lists the clone carrying this T cell receptor (beta chain) with a count of one. Its target is not known. Profiled with immunoSEQ multiplex PCR; TCRdb holds only in-frame clones, not every one. The table records 100,000 to 150,000 clones, about nine tenths of them present only once. These data belong to a study of T cell responses to AZD1222 COVID-19 vaccine. Whole-study context: Combined were second doses at about 4 or about 12 weeks.

Study-level results: Within unmutated variant regions lay the reported targets of nearly half of spike-specific TCRs. Recipients of two AZD1222 doses showed rising Spike-specific TCR breadth and depth.

This CDR3 has 13 amino acids. The germline gives CDR1 GTSNPN, CDR2 SVGIG (reference sequence). With 5 bases removed from V and 0 bases from J, the gap between germline ends came to 8 bases. The source is an adult in good health. This specimen consisted of peripheral blood, obtained on day 0 of AZD1222 vaccination. The chain recombines TRBV30 with TRBJ1-3; D uncertain. CDR3 protein: CAWSTFSGNTIYF. The CDR3 nucleotides read TGTGCCTGGTCTACTTTCTCTGGAAACACCATATATTTT.